This T cell receptor beta chain was sequenced in a study of T-cell memory formation after mild COVID-19. The study, taken as a whole, reports: Among CD4+ contracting clones, most were CM and EM, and CD8+ ones EMRA. Within pre-infection memory, some responding clones were found, suggesting cross-reactive memory joined.

With regard to this clonotype: Its antigen is as yet unknown.

TCRdb re-called the 5' RACE reads with MiXCR, one entry per CDR3 protein. Among around 220,000 distinct CDR3 sequences listed, about 17% were seen once. The sample taken for sequencing was PBMCs or a T cell subset sorted from them (not recorded which). This TCR was recovered from a man between 18 and 29 years old who had mild COVID-19 (a few samples of this study predate the infection). Cell type and time point are not known.

CDR3 in amino acids: CASTLIFDSQETQYF. In nucleotides, the CDR3 is TGTGCCAGCACCTTGATCTTCGACAGCCAAGAGACCCAGTACTTC. The chain employs TRBV6-6 and TRBJ2-5; possibly TRBD1 for D (5 bases). The V end lost 7 bases, the J end lost 1 base, and 16 bases lay between the germline ends. The CDR3 extends over 15 amino acids. Germline assignment: CDR1 MNHNY and CDR2 SVGAGI (reference sequence).